The rows below give T cell receptor beta chains drawn from one sample of a study of cytomegalovirus exposure and HLA in healthy donors. The assay was immunoSEQ multiplex PCR, and TCRdb's table has in-frame clones only and misses some. This sample's table has about 130,000 clones. The sequencing sample was made of PBMCs. The receptors shown here come from a woman in her thirties or forties in good health and CMV-seropositive. CDR3s include the opening cysteine and the closing phenylalanine or tryptophan. D genes are given only for firm matches.

D,V,J,CDR3
TRBD1,TRBV2,TRBJ2-7,CASSDRDRVYEQYF
.,TRBV4-3,TRBJ2-7,CASSQVVGRGYEQYF
TRBD1,TRBV4-1,TRBJ1-5,CASSSLTGGNQPQHF
TRBD1,TRBV27,TRBJ1-5,CASSTRTGTQPQHF
.,TRBV7-9,TRBJ2-3,CASSQAGTDTQYF
.,TRBV19,TRBJ2-7,CASSIGPGFNYEQYF
.,TRBV29-1,TRBJ1-1,CSVDVGSDTEAFF
.,TRBV7-5,TRBJ2-7,CARSTAWGLACRRGEQYF
.,TRBV5-5,TRBJ2-1,CASSSAGATMSYYNEQFF
.,TRBV7-9,TRBJ2-5,CASSLDTAQETQYF
.,TRBV4-3,TRBJ2-1,CASSQGGRVSYNEQFF
.,TRBV7-2,TRBJ2-7,CASSRSEGESYEQYF
TRBD1,TRBV19,TRBJ1-1,CASSIRDRVNTEAFF
.,TRBV2,TRBJ2-7,CASTGDGGYYEQYF
TRBD1,TRBV2,TRBJ2-5,CATRERQGEKTQYF
.,TRBV4-3,TRBJ2-7,CASSQDLSYEQYF
TRBD2,TRBV19,TRBJ2-5,CASSLGGQETQYF
.,TRBV7-9,TRBJ2-3,CASSFNPSEVTDTQYF
TRBD2,TRBV30,TRBJ2-5,CAWSALAVQETQYF
TRBD2,TRBV10-3,TRBJ2-1,CAISESTSGMYNEQFF
.,TRBV5-4,TRBJ2-7,CASSFLAGPSYEQYF
.,TRBV28,TRBJ1-5,CASSSPGQPQHF
.,TRBV27,TRBJ2-3,CASSPRSAGDTQYF
.,TRBV5-5,TRBJ1-4,CASSLRALGGDEKLFF
.,TRBV5-1,TRBJ2-2,CASSLAVTPTGELFF
.,TRBV29-1,TRBJ2-2,CSVELARNTGELFF
TRBD2,TRBV6-6,TRBJ2-7,CASSTSSGTSREQYF
TRBD2,TRBV27,TRBJ2-7,CASSSKKRELRYEQYF
.,TRBV15,TRBJ2-5,CATSRGATRIETQYF
.,TRBV30,TRBJ1-1,CAWSERGPTEAFF
.,TRBV10-1,TRBJ2-2,CASTGSRDEGDTGELFF
.,TRBV19,TRBJ2-1,CASSIVPPGASGYNEQFF
.,TRBV21-1,TRBJ2-7,CASSKAVSQPPYEQYF
TRBD2,TRBV19,TRBJ2-7,CASSIAGGGTYEQYF
TRBD2,TRBV14,TRBJ2-1,CASSQGIAGGLRGEQFF
.,TRBV27,TRBJ2-5,CASNGGETQYF
.,TRBV7-9,TRBJ2-5,CASSLERETQYF
.,TRBV10-1,TRBJ1-1,CASSERRGTNTEAFF
TRBD1,TRBV7-2,TRBJ2-3,CASSLDRGGTDTQYF
.,TRBV14,TRBJ2-2,CASSHTYRGIIFNTGELFF
.,TRBV10-2,TRBJ2-5,CASRLQEQYF
TRBD2,TRBV28,TRBJ2-7,CASSLPGTSGPRYF
.,TRBV19,TRBJ1-5,CASSPGGSNQPQHF
.,TRBV2,TRBJ2-4,CASQGLAKNIQYF
.,TRBV7-9,TRBJ1-2,CASSPPGQPNYGYTF
TRBD2,TRBV6-1,TRBJ2-7,CASSEAIGSSGLYEQYF
.,TRBV5-1,TRBJ1-3,CASSLGGSGNTIYF
TRBD2,TRBV7-3,TRBJ2-2,CASSLSGLAGAEYTGELFF
TRBD1,TRBV7-9,TRBJ1-2,CASSLEQGGLSGYTF